This T cell receptor beta chain was identified during a study of T cells after yellow fever vaccination. TCRdb analysed the 5' RACE reads with MiXCR anew, one entry per CDR3 protein. The sample gives 200,000 to 300,000 distinct CDR3 sequences, less than 7.5% of which show up once; 1% to 1.2% is in the top ten. J was trimmed by 3 bases and V by 1 base; bases with no gene match: 4. Germline V CDR1 and CDR2: SGHAT, FQNNGV. The CDR3 totals 15 residues. The sequenced sample was CD4+ T cells sorted from PBMCs, obtained on the day of the yellow fever booster vaccination. V is TRBV11-2 and J is TRBJ2-7, with TRBD2 identical over 9 bases. The receptor was derived from a man aged 25 to 40 who received the YFV17D yellow fever vaccine. The CDR3 DNA reads as TGTGCCAGCAGCTTAGTGATAGCGGGAGACTACGAGCAGTACTTC. Protein product: CASSLVIAGDYEQYF.